What follows are 18 T cell receptor beta chains derived from one specimen sequenced in a study of persistence of HIV-infected CD4 T cells. Lysates of CMV-infected fibroblasts at 8 to 10 ug/mL stimulated these cells. CD40L-negative CD69-negative CD45RO-high memory CD4+ T cells were sorted as populations depleted of antigen-responding cells. This was the immunoSEQ version 4 assay in survey mode. Some clones are missing from TCRdb's copy, which holds only in-frame ones; the method was immunoSEQ multiplex PCR. The sample has 48,000 or so clones; about 81% are singletons. These receptors' targets are unknown. This sample comprised CD4+ T cells sorted from PBMCs after approximately 19-hour stimulation, obtained from a patient who received antiretroviral therapy. The receptors come from an adult man with HIV who was CMV-seropositive.

This clone came up a few times. The chain recombines TRBV5-4 with TRBJ2-1; D ambiguous. Germline-derived CDR1 and CDR2 are SGHNT and YYREEE (reference sequence). Trimming left V 1 base short and J 1 base short, with 9 bases between. CDR3 length equals 15 residues. The CDR3 region has the DNA TGTGCCAGCAGCTTGAAAGGTCCTTCCTACAATGAGCAGTTCTTC. This encodes CASSLKGPSYNEQFF.

This clone was counted only a few times. The V and J genes are TRBV7-9 and TRBJ1-2; a possible D gene is TRBD1 (6 bases). CDR1 and CDR2 from the germline V gene are SEHNR and FQNEAQ (reference sequence). V was cut by 2 bases and J by 4 bases, with 8 bases left in between. This CDR3 has 13 amino acids. This CDR3 is CASSLQGSYGYTF. In DNA, the CDR3 is TGTGCCAGCAGCTTACAGGGGTCCTATGGCTACACCTTC.

This clone was found once. The rearrangement uses TRBV6-5 and TRBJ1-6; D remains unclear. Germline lookup yields CDR1 MNHEY and CDR2 SVGAGI. The germline V and J ends were trimmed by 9 bases and 7 bases, with 10 bases remaining between them. The CDR3 consists of 12 residues. CDR3 nucleotides: TGTGCCAGTGGACGGTTGAATTCACCCCTCCACTTT. This translates into CASGRLNSPLHF.

This clone turned up a few times. This chain uses TRBV10-3 with TRBJ1-2; tentatively, D is TRBD1 (6 bases). Germline values: CDR1 ENHRY, CDR2 SYGVKD. The V gene lost 7 bases and the J gene lost 4 bases, with 13 bases spanning the gap. This CDR3 comprises 13 residues. The CDR3 sequence is CAITPGHSYGYTF. CDR3 coding DNA: TGTGCCATCACCCCGGGACACAGCTATGGCTACACCTTC.

The chain links TRBV25-1 to TRBJ2-6, with D uncertain. The CDR3 has 15 residues. The V end was cut by 3 bases, the J end by 3 bases, with 9 bases between. Germline V gives CDR1 MGHDK, CDR2 SYGVNS. Here the CDR3 DNA reads TGTGCCAGCAGTGAGGCCAAAGATGGGGCCAACGTCCTGACTTTC. This translates into CASSEAKDGANVLTF.

The genes are TRBV14 and TRBJ1-2; D unresolved. The CDR3 sequence is 13 residues long. Trimming removed 3 bases at V and 4 bases at J, with 9 bases between. Germline V gives CDR1 SGHDN, CDR2 FVKESK. The CDR3 DNA reads TGTGCCAGCAGCCAGCAGCGGCTCTATGGCTACACCTTC. It specifies CASSQQRLYGYTF.

The chain carries TRBV7-2 and TRBJ1-6; no firm D call. The CDR3 consists of 13 residues. CDR1 and CDR2 from the germline V gene are SGHTA and FQGNSA. V was cut by 4 bases and J by 7 bases, with 8 bases left in between. The CDR3 nucleotides read TGTGCCAGCAGCTCCCAATGGAATTCACCCCTCCACTTT. Protein product: CASSSQWNSPLHF.

This clone has only one observation. The chain's CDR3 is CASRSGTSGGYEQYF. The CDR3 bases are TGCGCCAGCAGATCCGGGACTAGCGGGGGATACGAGCAGTACTTC. The rearrangement uses TRBV10-2 and TRBJ2-7; 14 bases line up with TRBD2. V lost 6 bases to trimming and J lost 4 bases; unmatched junction nucleotides: 5. CDR1 and CDR2 (germline): WSHSY, SAAADI. The length of the CDR3 is 15 residues.

The chain is built from TRBV5-1 and TRBJ2-6; D possibly uses TRBD1 or TRBD2 (5 bases each). Trimming took off 0 bases at V and 1 base at J, with 11 bases between the two ends. Germline V gives CDR1 SGHRS, CDR2 YFSETQ. This CDR3 region has 17 residues. The CDR3 DNA follows: TGCGCCAGCAGCTTGGAGGGACGGACGTCTGGGGCCAACGTCCTGACTTTC. It encodes CASSLEGRTSGANVLTF.

This chain links TRBV6-5 with TRBJ1-1, with a weak D call TRBD1 (6 bases). The CDR3 runs to 12 residues. Between the trimmed V and J ends, which lost 11 bases and 5 bases, there was a span of 15 bases. Germline assignment: CDR1 MNHEY and CDR2 SVGAGI. CDR3 sequence: CAVRRGRTEAFF. CDR3 nucleotide sequence: TGTGCCGTGCGACGGGGGCGGACTGAAGCTTTCTTT.

V gene TRBV30 combines with J gene TRBJ1-1; D unclear. Between the trimmed V and J ends, which lost 0 bases and 2 bases, there was a span of 7 bases. Germline CDR1 is GTSNPN and CDR2 is SVGIG (reference sequence). The CDR3 is 13 residues long. CDR3 region: CAWSVQGNTEAFF. As DNA, the CDR3 is TGTGCCTGGAGTGTACAAGGTAACACTGAAGCTTTCTTT.

This chain uses TRBV9 with TRBJ2-1, with a tentative D call TRBD1 (5 bases). This CDR3 region has 13 residues. Trimming shortened V by 1 base and J by 8 bases, and 10 bases separated the two germline ends. CDR1 SGDLS and CDR2 YYNGEE come from the germline V gene. The CDR3 DNA reads as TGTGCCAGCAGCGTAAGATGGGGCGATGAGCAGTTCTTC. Encoded protein: CASSVRWGDEQFF.

This clone is a singleton in its sample. The V and J genes are TRBV7-9 and TRBJ1-2; D is undetermined. The CDR3 covers 18 residues. Germline loops: CDR1 SEHNR, CDR2 FQNEAQ (reference sequence). The germline V and J ends were trimmed by 3 bases and 3 bases, with 23 bases remaining between them. The CDR3 region has the DNA TGTGCCAGCAGCTTTTCTCCGGCCAGGCCTGTTTTTGACTATGGCTACACCTTC. It translates to CASSFSPARPVFDYGYTF.

V is TRBV6-5 and J is TRBJ1-2; D not resolved. Trimming took 8 bases from V and 3 from J, leaving 16 bases between them. CDR1 is MNHEY, CDR2 SVGAGI, per germline. The CDR3 is made up of 14 amino acids. DNA for the CDR3: TGTGCCAGCCGCAAAGCCAGCGGAGACTATGGCTACACCTTC. Translating it yields CASRKASGDYGYTF.

This chain connects TRBV15 to TRBJ1-4; D remains ambiguous. The CDR3 extends over 11 amino acids. V lost 4 bases and J lost 5, with 2 bases in between. Germline V gives CDR1 LNHNV, CDR2 YYDKDF (reference sequence). Here the CDR3 reads CATSTNEKLFF. For the CDR3, the DNA is TGTGCCACCAGCACAAATGAAAAACTGTTTTTT.

CDR3 amino acids: CASSELGPTDTQYF. The CDR3 bases are TGCGCCAGCAGTGAACTCGGACCCACAGATACGCAGTATTTT. The chain combines TRBV10-1 with TRBJ2-3; D is ambiguous. This CDR3 is 14 amino acids long. CDR1 is WNHNN, CDR2 SYGVQD, per germline (reference sequence). Trimming shortened V by 3 bases and J by 2 bases, and 9 bases separated the two germline ends.

The sample holds a few counts of this clone. This chain links TRBV4-2 with TRBJ2-7; possibly TRBD1 or TRBD2 for D (5 bases each). V shed 3 bases and J shed 7 bases, with 16 bases lying between them. Germline-derived CDR1 and CDR2 are LGHNA and YNFKEQ. The length of the CDR3 is 14 residues. CDR3 sequence (DNA): TGTGCCAGCAGCCAGACCTGGACTGAGGGGGAGCAGTACTTC. Amino acid sequence: CASSQTWTEGEQYF.

J is TRBJ1-2 and V is TRBV7-9; D remains unclear. Germline CDR1 is SEHNR and CDR2 is FQNEAQ (reference sequence). The CDR3 has 17 residues. Trimming left V 5 bases short and J 2 bases short, with 21 bases between. CDR3 nucleotide sequence: TGTGCCAGCAGCCCTGAGCCGGGGAGGAAGGGCAACTATGGCTACACCTTC. Residues: CASSPEPGRKGNYGYTF.